The 10 T cell receptor beta chains below were found in one sample sequenced in a study of blood T cell repertoires in COVID-19. Assay used: immunoSEQ multiplex PCR; TCRdb lists only in-frame clones, some missing. Of about 340,000 clones in the sample, about nine tenths are singletons; the top ten hold about 6%. The sample comprised peripheral blood. These receptor sequences come from a woman in her forties or fifties with COVID-19, enrolled during active disease.

The gene calls are TRBV6-5 and TRBJ2-7, with a tentative D call TRBD1 (5 bases). The length of the CDR3 is 16 residues. V lost 0 bases to trimming and J lost 5 bases, with 17 bases between them. Germline CDR1 MNHEY, CDR2 SVGAGI. CDR3 coding DNA: TGTGCCAGCAGTTACTCGAGCAGGGCCAGTATACACGAGCAGTACTTC. Its protein is CASSYSSRASIHEQYF.

V and J are TRBV6-5 and TRBJ2-5, with 8 bases matching TRBD1. Trimming cost V 2 bases and J 4 bases; bases outside gene matches: 3. The CDR3 extends over 14 amino acids. Germline-derived CDR1 and CDR2 are MNHEY and SVGAGI. CDR3 nucleotides: TGTGCCAGCAGTTACCCAGGGGGCGCAGAGACCCAGTACTTC. Protein sequence: CASSYPGGAETQYF.

V is TRBV29-1 and J is TRBJ1-3, with 9 bases matching TRBD1. The CDR3 is 18 residues long. Looked up from germline, CDR1 is SQVTM and CDR2 is ANQGSEA. The J segment lost 0 bases and the V segment lost 4 bases, leaving 13 bases of the junction unmatched. In DNA, the CDR3 is TGCAGCGTTGGAGATCCGTGGACAGGGGCGATCTCTGGAAACACCATATATTTT. It yields the protein CSVGDPWTGAISGNTIYF.

The genes are TRBV4-1 and TRBJ2-6; D not certain. The CDR3 length is 18 residues. Per the germline V gene, CDR1 is MGHRA and CDR2 is YSYEKL. The V end lost 0 bases, the J end lost 4 bases, and 16 bases lay between the germline ends. The DNA for the CDR3 is TGCGCCAGCAGCCAAGATAAACAGACCTATGGAGGGGCCAACGTCCTGACTTTC. Translating it yields CASSQDKQTYGGANVLTF.

The chain employs TRBV5-1 and TRBJ2-7; TRBD1 matches at 7 bases. CDR1 and CDR2 (germline): SGHRS, YFSETQ. The CDR3 sequence is 15 residues long. J lost 1 base, V lost 3 bases, and 7 bases had no gene match. The CDR3 here is CASSWLTGTSYEQYF. The CDR3 nucleotides read TGCGCCAGCAGCTGGCTGACAGGGACATCCTACGAGCAGTACTTC.

The chain couples TRBV6-2 or TRBV6-3 to TRBJ1-1; no firm D call. The CDR3 runs to 15 residues. Per the germline V gene, CDR1 is MNHEY and CDR2 is SVGEGT. The V end lost 0 bases, the J end lost 2 bases, and 10 bases lay between the germline ends. CDR3 coding DNA: TGTGCCAGCAGTTACTCGACACCATCCAACACTGAAGCTTTCTTT. Its protein product is CASSYSTPSNTEAFF.

The gene calls are TRBV3-1 (or the pseudogene TRBV3-2) and TRBJ2-3; TRBD1 is a possible D gene (6 bases). Trimming pared 4 bases from V and 2 bases from J, leaving 16 bases between. This CDR3 contains 16 residues. Germline values: CDR1 LGHDT, CDR2 YNNKEL (reference sequence). Written as DNA, the CDR3 is TGTGCCAGCAGCCTAGGGGGAGTCAGTGCCACAGATACGCAGTATTTT. Translated, it gives CASSLGGVSATDTQYF.

CDR3 nucleotide sequence: TGTGCCACCAGCAGAGCTCGGGACAGGGGCCTCCACTTT. Translating gives CATSRARDRGLHF. This chain joins TRBV15 and TRBJ1-6; 10 bases agree with TRBD1. The length of the CDR3 is 13 residues. Germline V gives CDR1 LNHNV, CDR2 YYDKDF (reference sequence). V dropped 1 base and J dropped 15; count of bases not matched to a gene: 3.

The chain links TRBV19 to TRBJ1-4, with D tentatively TRBD1 (6 bases). The germline V gene has CDR1 LNHDA and CDR2 SQIVND (reference sequence). The ends were cut back, 1 base at V and 0 bases at J, with 12 bases in the middle. The CDR3 is 17 amino acids. The CDR3: CASSIVFEGATNEKLFF. The CDR3 DNA reads TGTGCCAGTAGTATAGTTTTTGAGGGGGCAACTAATGAAAAACTGTTTTTT. The variable domain in full, with the rest retrieved from reference TRBV19 and TRBJ1-4, is DGGITQSPKYLFRKEGQNVTLSCEQNLNHDAMYWYRQDPGQGLRLIYYSQIVNDFQKGDIAEGYSVSREKKESFPLTVTSAQKNPTAFYLCASSIVFEGATNEKLFFGSGTQLSVL.

This sequence joins TRBV2 and TRBJ1-2; D uncertain. CDR3 length: 12 amino acids. Germline CDR1 SNHLY, CDR2 FYNNEI. Deletions cut 4 bases from V and 4 bases from J, with 7 bases between. The CDR3 loop reads CASSVQAYGYTF. The CDR3 region has the DNA TGTGCCAGCAGTGTTCAGGCCTATGGCTACACCTTC. Full variable domain (missing parts from reference TRBV2 and TRBJ1-2): EPEVTQTPSHQVTQMGQEVILRCVPISNHLYFYWYRQILGQKVEFLVSFYNNEISEKSEIFDDQFSVERPDGSNFTLKIRSTKLEDSAMYFCASSVQAYGYTFGSGTRLTVV.